These T cell receptor beta chains were read from a single sample in a study of shared clonotypes between healthy human individuals. Assay: immunoSEQ multiplex PCR; the TCRdb copy retains only in-frame clones and omits some. Among about 600,000 clones listed, 97% were seen once. The sequenced sample consisted of naive CD4+ T cells sorted from blood. Receptors originate from a young woman in good health. Both conserved end residues are part of each CDR3. The order of the fields is clone size, J gene, V gene, D gene, CDR3 DNA, CDR3 protein. The D gene is left open where the match is weak. Only some rows state a clone size, as once, few, many or a class for expanded clones.

>-|TRBJ2-1|TRBV6-5|TRBD2
TGTGCAGTGGGAGGGCCCTCCTTAGAGCAGTTCTTC
CAVGGPSLEQFF
>-|TRBJ2-1|TRBV29-1|-
TGCAGCGTTCCGAGGGTTAATGAGCAGTTCTTC
CSVPRVNEQFF
>-|TRBJ2-1|TRBV19|TRBD2
TGTGCCAGTAGTAAAAGGACTAGCGGAATCTACAATGAGCAGTTCTTC
CASSKRTSGIYNEQFF
>-|TRBJ1-2|TRBV28|-
TGTGCCAGCAGTTTAGGCTTCCATAGTTCCTATGGCTACACCTTC
CASSLGFHSSYGYTF
>once|TRBJ2-3|TRBV9|-
TGTGCCAGCAGTCGAGGCCAAGATACGCAGTATTTT
CASSRGQDTQYF
>-|TRBJ1-2|TRBV9|TRBD1
TGTGCCAGCAGCGTAGCAGGGGGCCATGGCTACACCTTC
CASSVAGGHGYTF
>-|TRBJ2-6|TRBV19|-
TGTGCCAGTAGTAGAGCAAGCTCTGGGGCCAACGTCCTGACTTTC
CASSRASSGANVLTF
>-|TRBJ2-3|TRBV10-1|-
TGCGCCACCGCGGCTAGCGCCTACCCCGATACGCAGTATTTT
CATAASAYPDTQYF
>few|TRBJ1-3|TRBV21-1|-
TGTGCCAGCGGTGACCACTCTGGAAACACCATATATTTT
CASGDHSGNTIYF
>-|TRBJ2-7|TRBV5-6|-
TGTGCCAGCAGACCGATTTCCGCGGCGCCGGAGGAGCAGTACTTC
CASRPISAAPEEQYF
>-|TRBJ2-7|TRBV30|-
TGTGCCTGGGCCGGGGACCTCAACGACGAGCAGTACTTC
CAWAGDLNDEQYF
>once|TRBJ2-2|TRBV4-1|-
TGCGCCAGCAGCCAAGATGGGGCCAGAAACACCGGGGAGCTGTTTTTT
CASSQDGARNTGELFF
>once|TRBJ1-1|TRBV30|-
TGTGCCTGGACCCTACAGGGGAACACTGAAGCTTTCTTT
CAWTLQGNTEAFF
>-|TRBJ2-7|TRBV5-6|TRBD1
TGTGCCAGCAGCTCGACAGGGAATCCCTACGAGCAGTACTTC
CASSSTGNPYEQYF
>-|TRBJ1-1|TRBV28|-
TGTGCCAGCAGTAAAACACATCCGAACACTGAAGCTTTCTTT
CASSKTHPNTEAFF
>-|TRBJ1-2|TRBV5-1|TRBD1
TGCGCCAGCAGCTTGGCGACAGGGTCGGACTATGGCTACACCTTC
CASSLATGSDYGYTF
>-|TRBJ1-1|TRBV5-1|-
TGCGCCAGCAGCTTGTCCCAGAAGAACACTGAAGCTTTCTTT
CASSLSQKNTEAFF
>-|TRBJ2-3|TRBV7-2|TRBD2
TGTGCCAGCAGTTACACCTCGGGGGGGAGAACAGATACGCAGTATTTT
CASSYTSGGRTDTQYF
>once|TRBJ2-7|TRBV2|-
TGTGCCAGCAGTGGCCGGGACTCAAGGTACGAGCAGTACTTC
CASSGRDSRYEQYF
>-|TRBJ2-3|TRBV7-3|TRBD2
TGTGCCAGCAGATCCGGGCTAGCGGGATGGACAGATACGCAGTATTTT
CASRSGLAGWTDTQYF
>-|TRBJ1-3|TRBV6-5|TRBD1
TGTGCCAGCAGTTCCGACAGGGCTTACTCTGGAAACACCATATATTTT
CASSSDRAYSGNTIYF
>-|TRBJ1-1|TRBV19|TRBD1
TGTGCCAGTAGTCGTAAGACAGGGGGCCTTGGCACTGAAGCTTTCTTT
CASSRKTGGLGTEAFF
>-|TRBJ2-1|TRBV21-1|-
TGTGCCAGCCCCACCGAGTCTCCCGATCCTGAGCAGTTCTTC
CASPTESPDPEQFF
>-|TRBJ2-7|TRBV28|TRBD2
TGTGCCAGCAGACCCGGGACTAGACCCTACGAGCAGTACTTC
CASRPGTRPYEQYF
>-|TRBJ1-1|TRBV27|TRBD1
TGTGCCAGCAGTTCCGGGACAGGGTACACTGAAGCTTTCTTT
CASSSGTGYTEAFF
>-|TRBJ2-1|TRBV7-2|-
TGTGCCAGCAGCTTAGTAGGACAGCTCTACAATGAGCAGTTCTTC
CASSLVGQLYNEQFF
>-|TRBJ1-4|TRBV7-9|-
TGTGCCAGCAGCTCACAGGGACTTAATGAAAAACTGTTTTTT
CASSSQGLNEKLFF
>-|TRBJ2-1|TRBV15|-
TGTGCCACCAGCAGAGACCTCGAATCTGAGCAGTTCTTC
CATSRDLESEQFF
>-|TRBJ2-7|TRBV18|-
TGTGCCAGCTCACCAGGGGCGGGTTACTCCTACGAGCAGTACTTC
CASSPGAGYSYEQYF
>once|TRBJ2-2|TRBV28|-
TGTGCCAGCGCCTGGAACACCGGGGAGCTGTTTTTT
CASAWNTGELFF
>-|TRBJ2-3|TRBV15|-
TGTGCCACCAGCATGGTATTCACAGATACGCAGTATTTT
CATSMVFTDTQYF
>-|TRBJ2-7|TRBV6-1|TRBD1
TGTGCCAGCCGGGACAGGGTCCACGAGCAGTACTTC
CASRDRVHEQYF